This is a list of T cell receptor beta chains from one sample in a study of blood T cell repertoires in COVID-19. Using immunoSEQ multiplex PCR, the repertoire was profiled, and TCRdb retains in-frame clones only, with some absent. The sample yields about 26,000 clones, 80% to 95% seen once. The sequencing sample was made of peripheral blood. These TCRs come from a human donor in a cohort sampled during active COVID-19. Each CDR3 is given with its conserved first and last residue. The order of the fields is V gene, clone size, J gene, D gene, CDR3 protein, CDR3 DNA. A D gene is named only where the DNA matches it firmly. A row's size may be missing; if present it is once, few, many or a size class.

v_gene: TRBV27
abundance: .
j_gene: TRBJ1-4
d_gene: .
CDR3aa: CASSFKGFATNEKLFF
CDR3nt: TGTGCCAGCAGTTTTAAGGGGTTTGCAACTAATGAAAAACTGTTTTTT

v_gene: TRBV5-1
abundance: .
j_gene: TRBJ2-2
d_gene: TRBD1
CDR3aa: CASSLGQGTTGELFF
CDR3nt: TGCGCCAGCAGCTTGGGACAGGGGACCACCGGGGAGCTGTTTTTT

v_gene: TRBV7-9
abundance: .
j_gene: TRBJ1-5
d_gene: TRBD1
CDR3aa: CASSLAGGFQPQHF
CDR3nt: TGTGCCAGCAGCTTAGCAGGGGGCTTTCAGCCCCAGCATTTT

v_gene: TRBV6-5
abundance: .
j_gene: TRBJ2-7
d_gene: TRBD1
CDR3aa: CASSYTGQGSEQYF
CDR3nt: TGTGCCAGCAGTTACACCGGACAGGGTAGCGAGCAGTACTTC

v_gene: TRBV7-2
abundance: .
j_gene: TRBJ1-2
d_gene: TRBD1
CDR3aa: CASSPGQSTYGYTF
CDR3nt: TGTGCCAGCAGCCCGGGACAGTCCACATATGGCTACACCTTC

v_gene: TRBV10-3
abundance: .
j_gene: TRBJ2-1
d_gene: TRBD1
CDR3aa: CAIWTGTKNEQFF
CDR3nt: TGTGCCATCTGGACAGGGACGAAAAATGAGCAGTTCTTC

v_gene: TRBV4-1
abundance: few
j_gene: TRBJ2-7
d_gene: .
CDR3aa: CASSQVGASYEQYF
CDR3nt: TGCGCCAGCAGCCAAGTGGGGGCCTCCTACGAGCAGTACTTC

v_gene: TRBV11-3
abundance: .
j_gene: TRBJ2-2
d_gene: .
CDR3aa: CASSPTGHPTGELFF
CDR3nt: TGTGCCAGCAGCCCAACGGGACACCCCACCGGGGAGCTGTTTTTT

v_gene: TRBV28
abundance: once
j_gene: TRBJ2-5
d_gene: TRBD2
CDR3aa: CASSVLMDRLAGYQETQYF
CDR3nt: TGTGCCAGCAGTGTACTAATGGACCGGCTAGCGGGGTACCAAGAGACCCAGTACTTC

v_gene: TRBV29-1
abundance: .
j_gene: TRBJ2-6
d_gene: TRBD1
CDR3aa: CSVGQGAGANVLTF
CDR3nt: TGCAGCGTTGGGCAGGGGGCTGGGGCCAACGTCCTGACTTTC

v_gene: TRBV3-1/TRBV3-2
abundance: .
j_gene: TRBJ2-6
d_gene: .
CDR3aa: CASRLRPRGVPGGANVLTF
CDR3nt: TGTGCCAGCCGCCTACGCCCGCGGGGCGTACCGGGGGGGGCCAACGTCCTGACTTTC

v_gene: TRBV20-1
abundance: .
j_gene: TRBJ2-5
d_gene: TRBD2
CDR3aa: CSASREGRETQYF
CDR3nt: TGCAGTGCCAGTCGGGAGGGCCGGGAGACCCAGTACTTC

v_gene: TRBV19
abundance: .
j_gene: TRBJ2-7
d_gene: TRBD2
CDR3aa: CASSIGGGGYEQYF
CDR3nt: TGTGCCAGTAGTATTGGCGGGGGAGGATACGAGCAGTACTTC

v_gene: TRBV5-1
abundance: .
j_gene: TRBJ2-5
d_gene: .
CDR3aa: CASSLALTDQETQYF
CDR3nt: TGCGCCAGCAGCTTGGCCTTAACAGACCAAGAGACCCAGTACTTC

v_gene: TRBV18
abundance: .
j_gene: TRBJ1-4
d_gene: .
CDR3aa: CVSSPEIATNEKLFF
CDR3nt: TGTGTCAGCTCACCAGAGATTGCAACTAATGAAAAACTGTTTTTT

v_gene: TRBV19
abundance: .
j_gene: TRBJ2-7
d_gene: TRBD1
CDR3aa: CASSLGTALGDEQYF
CDR3nt: TGTGCCAGTAGTCTCGGGACAGCTCTGGGAGACGAGCAGTACTTC

v_gene: TRBV19
abundance: .
j_gene: TRBJ1-4
d_gene: .
CDR3aa: CASSMGGGNEKLFF
CDR3nt: TGTGCCAGTAGTATGGGCGGAGGTAATGAAAAACTGTTTTTT

v_gene: TRBV9
abundance: .
j_gene: TRBJ2-7
d_gene: .
CDR3aa: CASSSWGTGDEQYF
CDR3nt: TGTGCCAGCAGCTCTTGGGGGACGGGGGACGAGCAGTACTTC

v_gene: TRBV29-1
abundance: .
j_gene: TRBJ2-3
d_gene: TRBD2
CDR3aa: CSVTSVRTDTQYF
CDR3nt: TGCAGCGTTACTAGCGTCAGGACAGATACGCAGTATTTT

v_gene: TRBV11-3
abundance: once
j_gene: TRBJ2-7
d_gene: TRBD1
CDR3aa: CASSLEGQGLSEQYF
CDR3nt: TGTGCCAGCAGCTTAGAGGGACAGGGTTTGTCGGAGCAGTACTTC

v_gene: TRBV21-1
abundance: .
j_gene: TRBJ2-3
d_gene: .
CDR3aa: CASSKQGQGITDTQYF
CDR3nt: TGTGCCAGCAGCAAACAAGGGCAGGGAATCACAGATACGCAGTATTTT

v_gene: TRBV18
abundance: .
j_gene: TRBJ2-1
d_gene: .
CDR3aa: CASSPGGSYNEQFF
CDR3nt: TGTGCCAGCTCCCCCGGCGGATCCTACAATGAGCAGTTCTTC

v_gene: TRBV28
abundance: .
j_gene: TRBJ1-1
d_gene: .
CDR3aa: CASSLGPEAFF
CDR3nt: TGTGCCAGCAGTTTAGGCCCCGAAGCTTTCTTT

v_gene: TRBV10-2
abundance: .
j_gene: TRBJ1-3
d_gene: .
CDR3aa: CASRQGFSGNTIYF
CDR3nt: TGCGCCAGCAGACAGGGTTTCTCTGGAAACACCATATATTTT

v_gene: TRBV5-1
abundance: .
j_gene: TRBJ2-3
d_gene: TRBD2
CDR3aa: CASTWGGASTDTQYF
CDR3nt: TGCGCCAGCACCTGGGGGGGAGCTAGCACAGATACGCAGTATTTT

v_gene: TRBV27
abundance: .
j_gene: TRBJ1-1
d_gene: .
CDR3aa: CASRVLSGIVGRTEAFF
CDR3nt: TGTGCCAGCAGAGTCCTGTCAGGGATCGTGGGTCGCACTGAAGCTTTCTTT

v_gene: TRBV9
abundance: .
j_gene: TRBJ1-1
d_gene: TRBD1
CDR3aa: CASSGTGTWSRNTEAFF
CDR3nt: TGTGCCAGCAGCGGGACAGGGACCTGGTCTAGGAACACTGAAGCTTTCTTT

v_gene: TRBV7-6
abundance: .
j_gene: TRBJ2-7
d_gene: TRBD1
CDR3aa: CASSQGQASEQYF
CDR3nt: TGTGCCAGCAGCCAAGGACAGGCCAGCGAGCAGTACTTC

v_gene: TRBV24-1
abundance: .
j_gene: TRBJ1-4
d_gene: .
CDR3aa: CATSMGTSATGEKLFF
CDR3nt: TGTGCCACCAGTATGGGCACTTCCGCGACAGGAGAAAAACTGTTTTTT

v_gene: TRBV27
abundance: .
j_gene: TRBJ1-1
d_gene: TRBD1
CDR3aa: CASSQLQGARWAFF
CDR3nt: TGTGCCAGCAGTCAACTACAGGGGGCACGTTGGGCTTTCTTT

v_gene: TRBV21-1
abundance: .
j_gene: TRBJ2-7
d_gene: .
CDR3aa: CASSRLAGVYEQYF
CDR3nt: TGTGCCAGCAGCAGGCTAGCGGGAGTCTACGAGCAGTACTTC

v_gene: TRBV19
abundance: .
j_gene: TRBJ2-2
d_gene: .
CDR3aa: CASIGPMNTGELFF
CDR3nt: TGTGCCAGTATTGGGCCGATGAACACCGGGGAGCTGTTTTTT

v_gene: TRBV4-2
abundance: .
j_gene: TRBJ2-3
d_gene: TRBD2
CDR3aa: CASSPGTSANTDTQYF
CDR3nt: TGTGCCAGCAGCCCCGGGACTAGCGCCAACACAGATACGCAGTATTTT

v_gene: TRBV7-8
abundance: .
j_gene: TRBJ2-7
d_gene: .
CDR3aa: CASSANTQGYEQYF
CDR3nt: TGTGCCAGCAGTGCTAACACGCAGGGCTACGAGCAGTACTTC

v_gene: TRBV5-1
abundance: .
j_gene: TRBJ1-6
d_gene: TRBD1
CDR3aa: CASSYAGGTESPLHF
CDR3nt: TGCGCCAGCAGCTATGCAGGGGGGACGGAGTCACCCCTCCACTTT

v_gene: TRBV7-2
abundance: .
j_gene: TRBJ1-2
d_gene: .
CDR3aa: CASSPPLGGSYGYTF
CDR3nt: TGTGCCAGCAGCCCCCCCCTCGGGGGTAGCTATGGCTACACCTTC

v_gene: TRBV11-3
abundance: .
j_gene: TRBJ2-5
d_gene: TRBD1
CDR3aa: CASSLVPQGARGETQYF
CDR3nt: TGTGCCAGCAGCTTAGTCCCTCAGGGGGCGCGGGGAGAGACCCAGTACTTC